This record concerns one T cell receptor (beta chain) sequence. Its antigen is not known. This sample is part of a study of cytotoxic CD8 clonotypes in ibrutinib-treated CLL. Overall study context: Investigators collected response samples after a median around 12 months of treatment, range 6 to 36. Study outcomes and limitations: Against age-matched healthy donors, baseline clonality ran higher and tracked circulating CD8+ T-cell counts. Upon ibrutinib response clonality rose, and upon progression it fell back toward baseline.

Measured with immunoSEQ multiplex PCR; TCRdb has only the in-frame clones, and not every one. The profile covers around 310,000 clones, with almost 80% appearing a single time and more than 6% taken by the ten largest. CDR3 length: 14 amino acids. Per the germline V gene, CDR1 is SGHRS and CDR2 is YFSETQ. Trimming at V came to 7 bases and at J to 4 bases, leaving 8 bases not matched to a gene. Sequencing used PBMCs, obtained before ibrutinib treatment. The clonotype comes from a human donor with chronic lymphocytic leukemia. The gene calls are TRBV5-1 and TRBJ2-3; 8 nucleotides line up with TRBD2. CDR3 coding DNA: TGCGCCAGCTGCCTCCGGGGACTAGCAGATACGCAGTATTTT. Its protein product is CASCLRGLADTQYF.